The 14 T cell receptor beta chains reported below all come from one sample, sequenced in a study of identical twins (dated by TCRdb to 2016 to 2017). The method behind the library was 5' RACE. The sequencer listed for this sample is Illumina HiSeq 2000. The public sequencing data were trimmed at Q25 with fastp and processed into clonotypes with MiXCR by TCRdb, which kept only in-frame beta chains. CDR3 protein sequences are deduplicated, and each keeps its most common genes and DNA. Counted in this sample were roughly 1.6 million distinct CDR3 sequences; under 35% of them appeared once. The ten largest account for less than 0.35% of the sample. Sequenced input: cord blood. These receptor sequences come from a newborn girl in good health.

The CDR3 here is CASSYVRWGLAGGDADTQYF. The CDR3 bases are TGTGCCAGCAGTTACGTCCGGTGGGGACTAGCGGGGGGCGATGCAGATACGCAGTATTTT. The chain employs TRBV6-2 or TRBV6-3 and TRBJ2-3, with TRBD2 matching over 15 bases. This CDR3 is built from 20 residues. The V segment lost 2 bases and the J segment 4 bases; nucleotides outside the gene matches: 13. In germline, CDR1 is MNHEY, CDR2 SVGEGT.

This clonotype was picked up a small number of times. The V and J genes are TRBV13 and TRBJ2-5; D is possibly TRBD2 (7 bases). The DNA end favors TRBJ2-7, so the J call may be wrong. CDR1 is PRHDT and CDR2 is FYEKMQ in the germline V gene (reference sequence). This CDR3 comprises 14 residues. The CDR3 loop reads CASSSVGGLHEQYF. For the CDR3, the DNA is TGTGCCAGCAGCTCCGTGGGGGGGCTCCACGAGCAGTACTTC.

This clonotype was observed a few times. The CDR3 region has the DNA TGCGCCAGCCTCACCAACCCAGGGGTGCTCAAAAACATTCAGTACTTC. Its protein is CASLTNPGVLKNIQYF. V and J are TRBV23-1 and TRBJ2-4; perhaps TRBD1 as D (6 bases). TRBV23-1 has ORF status, its function being uncertain. The length of the CDR3 is 16 residues. V shed 8 bases and J shed 3 bases, with 20 bases lying between them.

This sequence joins TRBV28 and TRBJ2-7; 7 nucleotides line up with TRBD1. The germline gives CDR1 MDHEN, CDR2 SYDVKM. CDR3 size: 13 residues. The trim removed 5 bases at V and 6 bases at J, leaving 7 bases unmatched. The CDR3 sequence: CASSQTAGGEQYF. CDR3 in DNA: TGTGCCAGCAGTCAGACCGCAGGGGGCGAGCAGTACTTC.

The chain joins TRBV3-1 to TRBJ2-4; perhaps TRBD1 as D (5 bases). V lost 4 bases and J lost 12, with 13 bases in between. CDR3 length: 12 residues. The V gene's germline CDR1 is LGHDT and CDR2 YNNKEL (reference sequence). For the CDR3, the DNA is TGTGCCAGCAGCCGGCCCCAGGGCCATCAGTACTTC. Amino acid sequence: CASSRPQGHQYF.

The chain links TRBV20-1 to TRBJ2-1; possibly TRBD2 for D (5 bases). Germline V gene lookup returns CDR1 DFQATT and CDR2 SNEGSKA (reference sequence). This CDR3 contains 13 residues. With 5 bases removed from V and 6 bases from J, the gap between germline ends came to 14 bases. CDR3 amino acids: CSASRRDINEQFF. The CDR3 DNA reads TGCAGTGCTTCCAGACGGGATATCAATGAGCAGTTCTTC.

This clonotype was observed a few times. This chain's CDR3 is CASRHREGPYEQYF. CDR3 nucleotides: TGCGCCAGCAGGCACCGGGAGGGGCCCTACGAGCAGTACTTC. The chain employs TRBV5-1 and TRBJ2-7; TRBD2 matches at 8 bases. The V and J ends lost 5 bases and 2 bases, in that order; junction bases with no gene match: 6. Germline CDR1 SGHRS, CDR2 YFSETQ. This CDR3 region has 14 residues.

This sequence joins TRBV3-1 and TRBJ2-4; a possible D gene is TRBD2 (5 bases). The DNA end lines up better with TRBJ2-7; the J call may be wrong. The CDR3 consists of 17 residues. The V gene's germline CDR1 is LGHDT and CDR2 YNNKEL (reference sequence). CDR3 bases: TGTGCCAGCAGCCAAGATCTTTCCCGGACTCCTCCCTACGAGCAGTACTTC. Translated: CASSQDLSRTPPYEQYF.

The J gene is TRBJ1-5, the V gene TRBV24-1; D is undetermined. The CDR3 length is 16 residues. The germline V gene has CDR1 KGHDR and CDR2 SFDVKD. The V end lost 7 bases, the J end lost 0 bases, and 15 bases lay between the germline ends. CDR3 loop: CATSSFIRHSNQPQHF. CDR3 DNA sequence: TGTGCCACCAGCTCCTTTATCAGGCATAGCAATCAGCCCCAGCATTTT.

The V gene is TRBV6-1, the J gene TRBJ2-3; 15 nucleotides align to TRBD2. CDR3 length: 20 residues. Germline-derived CDR1 and CDR2 are MNHNS and SASEGT. Germline trimming cut 5 bases from V and 0 bases from J; bases unmatched to any gene: 12. The CDR3 sequence is CASSPPSGTSGRSSTDTQYF. CDR3 sequence (DNA): TGTGCCAGCAGTCCCCCATCCGGGACTAGCGGGAGGTCTAGCACAGATACGCAGTATTTT.

V usage is TRBV27 and J usage is TRBJ1-4; 9 bases match TRBD1. The CDR3 extends over 15 amino acids. Per germline, CDR1 MNHEY and CDR2 SMNVEV (reference sequence). The trim removed 3 bases at V and 8 bases at J, leaving 7 bases unmatched. The CDR3 coding sequence is TGTGCCAGCAGTTTCGGACAGGGGCGTGCGGAAAAACTGTTTTTT. This codes for CASSFGQGRAEKLFF. The complete variable domain, with remaining parts taken from reference TRBV27 and TRBJ1-4, reads EAQVTQNPRYLITVTGKKLTVTCSQNMNHEYMSWYRQDPGLGLRQIYYSMNVEVTDKGDVPEGYKVSRKEKRNFPLILESPSPNQTSLYFCASSFGQGRAEKLFFGSGTQLSVL.

This clonotype has just a few counts. The genes are TRBV6-1 and TRBJ1-1, with TRBD1 identical over 9 bases. Germline V lookup: CDR1 MNHNS, CDR2 SASEGT. J gave up 4 bases and V 2 bases, and 11 bases lay outside the gene matches. The CDR3 runs 17 residues. CDR3 nucleotide sequence: TGTGCCAGCAGTGAATCGGACAGGGGAGAGGTCATCACTGAAGCTTTCTTT. It is translated as CASSESDRGEVITEAFF.

V and J are TRBV20-1 and TRBJ2-3; 9 bases are a match to TRBD2. CDR1 and CDR2 (germline): DFQATT, SNEGSKA (reference sequence). The V and J ends lost 2 bases and 2 bases, in that order; junction bases with no gene match: 11. This CDR3 is built from 17 residues. CDR3 sequence reads: CSARLSGTSRYTDTQYF. The DNA for the CDR3 is TGCAGTGCTAGACTTTCCGGGACTAGCAGATACACAGATACGCAGTATTTT.

This clonotype was seen a few times. V usage is TRBV13 and J usage is TRBJ2-5; D uncertain. CDR1 is PRHDT and CDR2 is FYEKMQ in the germline V gene (reference sequence). With 0 bases removed from V and 4 bases from J, the gap between germline ends came to 6 bases. The CDR3 has 13 residues. The CDR3 DNA sequence: TGTGCCAGCAGCTTAGGCATGGTAGAGACCCAGTACTTC. It is translated as CASSLGMVETQYF. The variable domain in full, completed from reference TRBV13 and TRBJ2-5, reads AAGVIQSPRHLIKEKRETATLKCYPIPRHDTVYWYQQGPGQDPQFLISFYEKMQSDKGSIPDRFSAQQFSDYHSELNMSSLELGDSALYFCASSLGMVETQYFGPGTRLLVL.